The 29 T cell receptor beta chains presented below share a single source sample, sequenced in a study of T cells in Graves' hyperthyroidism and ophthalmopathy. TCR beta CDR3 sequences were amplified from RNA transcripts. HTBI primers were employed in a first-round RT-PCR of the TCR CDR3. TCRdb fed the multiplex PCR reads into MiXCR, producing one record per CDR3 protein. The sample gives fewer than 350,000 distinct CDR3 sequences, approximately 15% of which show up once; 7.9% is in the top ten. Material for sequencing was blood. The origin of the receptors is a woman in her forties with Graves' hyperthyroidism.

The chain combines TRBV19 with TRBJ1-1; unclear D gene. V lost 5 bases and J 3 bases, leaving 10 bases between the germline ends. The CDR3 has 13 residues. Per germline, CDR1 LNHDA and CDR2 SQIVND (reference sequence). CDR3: CASSYIGHTEAFF. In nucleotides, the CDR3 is TGTGCCAGTAGTTACATAGGCCACACTGAAGCTTTCTTT.

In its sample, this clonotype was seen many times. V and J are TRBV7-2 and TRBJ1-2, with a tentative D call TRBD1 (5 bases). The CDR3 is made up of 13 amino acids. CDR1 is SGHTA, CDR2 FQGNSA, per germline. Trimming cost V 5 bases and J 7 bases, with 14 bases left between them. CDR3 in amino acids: CASSQRGFSGYTF. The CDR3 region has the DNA TGTGCCAGCAGCCAACGGGGCTTTAGTGGCTACACCTTC.

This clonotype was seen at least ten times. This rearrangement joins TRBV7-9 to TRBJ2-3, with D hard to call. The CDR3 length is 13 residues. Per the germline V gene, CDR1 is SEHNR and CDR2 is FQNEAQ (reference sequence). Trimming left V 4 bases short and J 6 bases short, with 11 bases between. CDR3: CASSSFISDTQYF. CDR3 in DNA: TGTGCCAGCAGCTCGTTTATCTCCGATACGCAGTATTTT.

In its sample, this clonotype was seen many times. For the CDR3, the DNA is TGCAGTGCTTCATTGGGGAATCAGCCCCAGCATTTT. Translation gives CSASLGNQPQHF. V gene TRBV20-1 combines with J gene TRBJ1-5, with unresolved D. The germline V gene encodes CDR1 DFQATT and CDR2 SNEGSKA (reference sequence). V gave up 5 bases and J gave up 4 bases, with 9 bases separating them. This CDR3 region has 12 residues.

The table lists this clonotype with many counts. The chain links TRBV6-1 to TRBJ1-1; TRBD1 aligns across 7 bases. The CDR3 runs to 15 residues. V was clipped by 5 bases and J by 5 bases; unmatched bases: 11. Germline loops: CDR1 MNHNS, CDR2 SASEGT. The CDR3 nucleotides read TGTGCCAGCAGTCGTTGGGAGGGGGCAAGAACTGAAGCTTTCTTT. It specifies CASSRWEGARTEAFF.

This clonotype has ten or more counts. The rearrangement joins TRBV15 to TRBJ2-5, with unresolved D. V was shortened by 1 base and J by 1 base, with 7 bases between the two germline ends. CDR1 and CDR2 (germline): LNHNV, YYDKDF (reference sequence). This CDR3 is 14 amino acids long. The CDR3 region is CATSRVRVQETQYF. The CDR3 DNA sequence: TGTGCCACCAGCAGAGTCCGGGTCCAAGAGACCCAGTACTTC.

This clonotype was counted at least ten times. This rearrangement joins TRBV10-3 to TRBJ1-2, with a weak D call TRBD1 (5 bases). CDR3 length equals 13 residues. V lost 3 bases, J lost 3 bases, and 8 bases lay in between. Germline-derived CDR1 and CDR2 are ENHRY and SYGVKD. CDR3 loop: CAISEQEDYGYTF. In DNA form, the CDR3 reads TGTGCCATCAGTGAACAGGAGGACTATGGCTACACCTTC.

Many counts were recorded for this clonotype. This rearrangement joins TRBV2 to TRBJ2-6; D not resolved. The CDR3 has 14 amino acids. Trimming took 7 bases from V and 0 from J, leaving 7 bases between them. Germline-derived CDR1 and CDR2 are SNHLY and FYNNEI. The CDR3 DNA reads TGTGCCAGCACCCAAACCTCTGGGGCCAACGTCCTGACTTTC. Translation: CASTQTSGANVLTF.

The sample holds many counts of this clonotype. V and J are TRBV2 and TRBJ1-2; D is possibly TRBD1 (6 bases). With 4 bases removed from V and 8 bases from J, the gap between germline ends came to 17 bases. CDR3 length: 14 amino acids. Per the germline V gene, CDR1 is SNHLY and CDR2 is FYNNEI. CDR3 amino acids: CASSGVSGVEGYTF. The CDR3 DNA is TGTGCCAGCAGTGGGGTATCAGGGGTAGAAGGCTACACCTTC.

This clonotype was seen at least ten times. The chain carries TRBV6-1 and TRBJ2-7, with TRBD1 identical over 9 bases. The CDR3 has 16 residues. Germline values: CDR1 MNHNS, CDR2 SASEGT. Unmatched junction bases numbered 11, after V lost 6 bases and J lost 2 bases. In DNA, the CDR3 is TGTGCCAGCAGCCGGAGTGCGGGACAGGGTGCCTACGAGCAGTACTTC. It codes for CASSRSAGQGAYEQYF.

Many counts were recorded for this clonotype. The CDR3 region has the DNA TGTGCCAGCAGTGAAATGGGACAGGGAAGCACAGATACGCAGTATTTT. It codes for CASSEMGQGSTDTQYF. The chain carries TRBV6-1 and TRBJ2-3; 9 bases agree with TRBD1. The CDR3 is 16 amino acids. The V and J ends lost 2 bases and 0 bases, in that order; junction bases with no gene match: 3. Looked up from germline, CDR1 is MNHNS and CDR2 is SASEGT.

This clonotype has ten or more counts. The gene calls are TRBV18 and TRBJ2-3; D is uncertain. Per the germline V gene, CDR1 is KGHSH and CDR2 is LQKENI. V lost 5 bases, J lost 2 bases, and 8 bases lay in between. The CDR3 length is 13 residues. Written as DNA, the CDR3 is TGTGCCAGCTCAGCAACGACCACAGATACGCAGTATTTT. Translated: CASSATTTDTQYF.

Written as DNA, the CDR3 is TGTGCCAGCAGTCCAGAGATGATAGCCACAGATACGCAGTATTTT. This gives the protein CASSPEMIATDTQYF. This chain uses TRBV6-1 with TRBJ2-3, with D hard to call. Trimming cost V 5 bases and J 2 bases, with 14 bases left between them. Germline V CDR1 and CDR2: MNHNS, SASEGT. This CDR3 region has 15 residues.

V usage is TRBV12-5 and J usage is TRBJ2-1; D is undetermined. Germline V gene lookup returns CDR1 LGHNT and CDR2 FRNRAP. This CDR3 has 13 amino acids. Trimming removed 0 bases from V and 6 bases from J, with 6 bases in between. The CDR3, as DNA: TGTGCTAGTGGTTTGGTACCCTCCAATGAGCAGTTCTTC. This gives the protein CASGLVPSNEQFF.

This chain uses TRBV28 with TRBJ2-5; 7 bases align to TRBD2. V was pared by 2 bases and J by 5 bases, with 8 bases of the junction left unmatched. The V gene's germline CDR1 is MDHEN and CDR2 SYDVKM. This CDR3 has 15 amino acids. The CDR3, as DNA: TGTGCCAGCAGTTTAACCAGACTAGCCCAGGAGACCCAGTACTTC. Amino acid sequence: CASSLTRLAQETQYF.

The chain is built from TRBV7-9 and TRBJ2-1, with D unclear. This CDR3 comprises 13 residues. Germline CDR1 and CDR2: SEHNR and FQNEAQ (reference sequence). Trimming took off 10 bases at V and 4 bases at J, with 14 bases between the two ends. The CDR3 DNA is TGTGCCACCCAATCCGCTGGTTACAATGAGCAGTTCTTC. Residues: CATQSAGYNEQFF.

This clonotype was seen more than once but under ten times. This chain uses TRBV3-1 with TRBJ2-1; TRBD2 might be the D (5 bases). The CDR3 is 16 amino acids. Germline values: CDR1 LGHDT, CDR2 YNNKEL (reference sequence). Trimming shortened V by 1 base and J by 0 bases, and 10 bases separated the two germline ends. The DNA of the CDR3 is TGTGCCAGCAGCCAAGTGTTGAGGGTCTCCTACAATGAGCAGTTCTTC. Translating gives CASSQVLRVSYNEQFF.

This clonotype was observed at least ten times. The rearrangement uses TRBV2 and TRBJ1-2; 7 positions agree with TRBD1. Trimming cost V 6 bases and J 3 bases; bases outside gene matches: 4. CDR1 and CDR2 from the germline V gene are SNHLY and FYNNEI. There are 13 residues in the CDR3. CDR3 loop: CASSVDRDYGYTF. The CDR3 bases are TGTGCCAGCAGCGTCGACAGGGACTATGGCTACACCTTC.

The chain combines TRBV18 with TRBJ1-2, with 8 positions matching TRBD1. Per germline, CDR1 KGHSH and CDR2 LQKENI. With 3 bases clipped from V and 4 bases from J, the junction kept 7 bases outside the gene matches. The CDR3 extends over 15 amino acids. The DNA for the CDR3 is TGTGCCAGCTCACCGGAAAACAGGGGGGTCTATGGCTACACCTTC. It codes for CASSPENRGVYGYTF.

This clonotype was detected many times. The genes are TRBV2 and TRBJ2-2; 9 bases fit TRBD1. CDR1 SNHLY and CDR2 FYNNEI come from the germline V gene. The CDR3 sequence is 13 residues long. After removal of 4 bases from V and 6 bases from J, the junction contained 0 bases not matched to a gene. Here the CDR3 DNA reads TGTGCCAGCAGTGGACAGGGGGCCGGGGAGCTGTTTTTT. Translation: CASSGQGAGELFF.

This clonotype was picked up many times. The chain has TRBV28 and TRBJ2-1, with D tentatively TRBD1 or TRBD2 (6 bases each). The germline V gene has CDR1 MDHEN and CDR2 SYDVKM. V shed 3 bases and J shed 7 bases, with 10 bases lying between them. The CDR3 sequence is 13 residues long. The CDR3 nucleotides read TGTGCCAGCAGTTTGCAGGGGAGGAATGAGCAGTTCTTC. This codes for CASSLQGRNEQFF.

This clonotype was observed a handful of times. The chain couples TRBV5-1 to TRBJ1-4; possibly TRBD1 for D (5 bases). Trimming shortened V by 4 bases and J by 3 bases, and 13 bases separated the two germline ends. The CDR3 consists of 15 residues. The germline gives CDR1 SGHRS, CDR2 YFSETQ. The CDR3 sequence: CASSPVGGANEKLFF. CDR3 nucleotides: TGCGCCAGCAGCCCGGTCGGGGGAGCTAATGAAAAACTGTTTTTT.

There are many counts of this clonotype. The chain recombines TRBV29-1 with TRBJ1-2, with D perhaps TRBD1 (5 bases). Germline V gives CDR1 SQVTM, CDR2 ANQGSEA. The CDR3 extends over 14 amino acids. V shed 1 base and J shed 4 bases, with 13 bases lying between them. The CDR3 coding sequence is TGCAGCGTTGAAGGGGGGGGAAAAATCTATGGCTACACCTTC. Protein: CSVEGGGKIYGYTF.

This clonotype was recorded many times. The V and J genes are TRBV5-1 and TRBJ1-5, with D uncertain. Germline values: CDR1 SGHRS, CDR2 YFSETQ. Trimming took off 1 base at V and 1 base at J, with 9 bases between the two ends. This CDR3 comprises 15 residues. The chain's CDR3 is CASSLTGFSNQPQHF. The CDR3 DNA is TGCGCCAGCAGCTTGACGGGGTTCAGCAATCAGCCCCAGCATTTT.

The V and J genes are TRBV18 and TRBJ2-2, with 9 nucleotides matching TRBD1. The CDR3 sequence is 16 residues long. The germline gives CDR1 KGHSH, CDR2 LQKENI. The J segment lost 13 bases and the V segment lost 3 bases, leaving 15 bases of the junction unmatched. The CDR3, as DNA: TGTGCCAGCTCACCGGCGGGGTACAGGGGGCCTTCGTCGCTGTTTTTT. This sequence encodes CASSPAGYRGPSSLFF.

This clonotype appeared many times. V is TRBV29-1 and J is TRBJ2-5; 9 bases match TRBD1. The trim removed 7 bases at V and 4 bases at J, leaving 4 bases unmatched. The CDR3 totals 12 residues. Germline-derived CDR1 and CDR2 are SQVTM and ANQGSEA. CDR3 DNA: TGCAGCGCCCACAGGGGGCGAGAGACCCAGTACTTC. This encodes CSAHRGRETQYF.

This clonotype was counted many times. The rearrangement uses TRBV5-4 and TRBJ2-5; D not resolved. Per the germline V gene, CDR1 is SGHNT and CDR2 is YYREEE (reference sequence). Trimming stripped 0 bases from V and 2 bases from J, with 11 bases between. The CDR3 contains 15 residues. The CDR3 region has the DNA TGTGCCAGCAGCTTGGCGCGGTCGGTTCAAGAGACCCAGTACTTC. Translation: CASSLARSVQETQYF. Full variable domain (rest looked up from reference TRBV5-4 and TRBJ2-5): ETGVTQSPTHLIKTRGQQVTLRCSSQSGHNTVSWYQQALGQGPQFIFQYYREEENGRGNFPPRFSGLQFPNYSSELNVNALELDDSALYLCASSLARSVQETQYFGPGTRLLVL.

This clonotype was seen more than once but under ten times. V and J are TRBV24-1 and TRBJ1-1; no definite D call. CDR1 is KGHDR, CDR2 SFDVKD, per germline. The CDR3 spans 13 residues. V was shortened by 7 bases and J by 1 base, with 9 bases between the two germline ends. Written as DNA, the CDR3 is TGTGCCACCAGAGACAACCCGAACACTGAAGCTTTCTTT. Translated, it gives CATRDNPNTEAFF.

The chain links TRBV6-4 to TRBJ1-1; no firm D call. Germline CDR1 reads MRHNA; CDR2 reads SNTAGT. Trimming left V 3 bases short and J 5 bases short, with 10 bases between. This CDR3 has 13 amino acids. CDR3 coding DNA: TGTGCCAGCAGTGAAGCGTTGTCGACTGAAGCTTTCTTT. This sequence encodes CASSEALSTEAFF.